This T cell receptor (beta chain) was sequenced in a study of cytomegalovirus exposure and HLA in healthy donors. Vbeta (60) and Jbeta (13) primers were used in the PCR. Some clones are missing from TCRdb's copy, which holds only in-frame ones; the method was immunoSEQ multiplex PCR. The sample lists about 150,000 clones, 65% to 70% occurring once. The V and J ends lost 2 bases and 6 bases respectively, with 11 bases between them. CDR1 is PRHDT, CDR2 FYEKMQ, per germline (reference sequence). The CDR3 consists of 14 residues. Study outcomes and limitations: In vitro checks showed that three CMV-associated chains really do target CMV antigens. A later analysis linked a missense variant in DCLRE1C to the trimming of TCR beta V and J genes. Generally TCR sequences proved uncommon, though certain public TCRs appeared in numerous donors. Differences between HLA loci emerged in a later analysis of TCR association rates, with DRB1 most and HLA-C fewest.

This clone was counted between two and nine times. The antigen remains unidentified. This clonotype was sampled from a man aged 25 to 40 in good health and CMV-seropositive. This chain connects TRBV13 to TRBJ2-1; the D gene is possibly TRBD2 (5 bases). Source material: PBMCs. CDR3 nucleotides: TGTGCCAGCAGCTTAACCGGACTTATCAATGAGCAGTTCTTC. Translated, it gives CASSLTGLINEQFF.